The subject of this entry is one T cell receptor (beta chain). The target antigen is unknown. The sample originates from a study of cytomegalovirus exposure and HLA in healthy donors. Findings of the study overall: Based on reports, TCR beta sequences accurately predicted HLA-A and HLA-B alleles for most subjects.

The study ran its PCR with 60 Vbeta and 13 Jbeta primers. Sequencing was performed with immunoSEQ multiplex PCR; in TCRdb, only in-frame clones are kept and a portion is missing. Here the sample spans about 160,000 clones, over 70% being singletons. Those who donated were healthy bone marrow donors. Sequences were obtained from PBMCs. The origin of this receptor is a man aged 18-30 years in good health and CMV-seropositive.

CDR3 nucleotides: TGTGCCAGCAGCCCCCCCGGGACAGATGGGAACACTGAAGCTTTCTTT. Protein sequence: CASSPPGTDGNTEAFF. This chain joins TRBV5-6 and TRBJ1-1; 7 bases match TRBD1. The V and J ends lost 4 bases and 1 base, in that order; junction bases with no gene match: 10. Germline V lookup: CDR1 SGHDT, CDR2 YYEEEE. This CDR3 has 16 amino acids.